This TCR beta chain was sequenced in a study of shared clonotypes between healthy human individuals. Study summary: Samples came from a couple of female and a few male donors aged 18 to 49.

CDR1 is MRHNA and CDR2 is SNTAGT in the germline V gene. The CDR3 is 15 amino acids. With V trimmed by 3 bases and J by 6 bases, 4 bases remained unmatched. This clone was seen only a few times. Only in-frame clones appear in the TCRdb table, and some are missing; sequencing was by immunoSEQ multiplex PCR. The sample has approximately 470,000 clones, 78% seen once; the top ten hold around 12%. The TCR comes from a woman in her thirties or forties in good health. Some clones in this sample may be carry-over from other donors' samples. The chain recombines TRBV6-4 with TRBJ2-1; 11 nucleotides line up with TRBD2. Specimen: PBMCs. The CDR3: CASSERTSGLNEQFF. CDR3 DNA sequence: TGTGCCAGCAGTGAGAGGACTAGCGGGCTCAATGAGCAGTTCTTC.